Below, 24 T cell receptor beta chains from the same sample are listed, as sequenced in a study of shared clonotypes between healthy human individuals. Generated by immunoSEQ multiplex PCR, the TCRdb table keeps only in-frame clones and is missing some. The sample includes roughly 1,500,000 clones, less than 99% of them seen just once. The sequencing input was naive CD4+ T cells sorted from blood. As for subset: CD45RA+ positively selected. These TCRs come from a man under 40 in good health.

The chain combines TRBV27 with TRBJ2-6; 7 nucleotides line up with TRBD1. Germline V lookup: CDR1 MNHEY, CDR2 SMNVEV (reference sequence). CDR3 length: 18 residues. The V segment lost 5 bases and the J segment 1 base; nucleotides outside the gene matches: 11. CDR3 coding DNA: TGTGCCAGCAGTCCCCGGACAGGCCCCCCTTCTGGGGCCAACGTCCTGACTTTC. This translates into CASSPRTGPPSGANVLTF.

J is TRBJ2-5 and V is TRBV29-1; no definite D call. Germline lookup yields CDR1 SQVTM and CDR2 ANQGSEA. This CDR3 has 11 amino acids. V lost 7 bases and J lost 5, with 11 bases in between. CDR3 in amino acids: CSAGEPETQYF. In nucleotides, the CDR3 is TGCAGCGCCGGCGAGCCGGAGACCCAGTACTTC.

This chain connects TRBV27 to TRBJ2-2, with TRBD2 as a possible D gene (6 bases). V lost 3 bases, J lost 1 base, and 9 bases lay in between. Germline-derived CDR1 and CDR2 are MNHEY and SMNVEV (reference sequence). The CDR3 covers 15 residues. The CDR3 reads CASSLVGRNTGELFF. The CDR3 DNA reads TGTGCCAGCAGTTTGGTCGGGAGGAACACCGGGGAGCTGTTTTTT.

The V and J genes are TRBV28 and TRBJ2-3; 15 bases are a match to TRBD2. This CDR3 spans 19 amino acids. Trimming took 5 bases from V and 6 from J; bases not matched to a gene: 15. The germline V gene encodes CDR1 MDHEN and CDR2 SYDVKM. In DNA form, the CDR3 reads TGTGCCAGCAGTCCCCATCCGGGACTAGCGGGAGGATCTGCGGATACGCAGTATTTT. Residues: CASSPHPGLAGGSADTQYF.

Details on this clone: Relative to the germline gene, one junction end is altered; a read error may explain this. This chain joins TRBV28 and TRBJ1-1, with 9 bases that match TRBD1. This CDR3 comprises 13 residues. Germline CDR1 is MDHEN and CDR2 is SYDVKM. The CDR3 coding sequence is TGTGCCACCAGTACAGGGGGCATAACTGAAGCTTTCTTT. It encodes CATSTGGITEAFF.

This clone has a single count. CDR3: CASSGTSANYEQYF. In nucleotides, the CDR3 is TGCGCCAGCAGCGGGACTAGCGCTAACTACGAGCAGTACTTC. V is TRBV5-1 and J is TRBJ2-7, with TRBD2 matching 10 bases. CDR3 size: 14 residues. From germline, CDR1 is SGHRS and CDR2 YFSETQ. The ends lost 4 bases at V and 3 bases at J; junction bases unmatched: 4.

The genes are TRBV9 and TRBJ2-7, with 11 nucleotides matching TRBD2. Per germline, CDR1 SGDLS and CDR2 YYNGEE. The CDR3 totals 15 residues. Germline trimming cut 3 bases from V and 4 bases from J; bases unmatched to any gene: 6. For the CDR3, the DNA is TGTGCCAGCAGCGAGGGACTAGCGGCCCCATACGAGCAGTACTTC. Translated: CASSEGLAAPYEQYF.

This chain's CDR3 is CASSQGFYYEQYF. In DNA form, the CDR3 reads TGTGCCAGCAGCCAAGGGTTCTACTACGAGCAGTACTTC. The rearrangement joins TRBV14 to TRBJ2-7; D not certain. This CDR3 region has 13 residues. Per the germline V gene, CDR1 is SGHDN and CDR2 is FVKESK. Between the trimmed V and J ends, which lost 1 base and 3 bases, there was a span of 7 bases. The full variable domain, its missing parts supplied by reference TRBV14 and TRBJ2-7, is EAGVTQFPSHSVIEKGQTVTLRCDPISGHDNLYWYRRVMGKEIKFLLHFVKESKQDESGMPNNRFLAERTGGTYSTLKVQPAELEDSGVYFCASSQGFYYEQYFGPGTRLTVT.

CDR3 loop: CASSPTTGFFQETQYF. The CDR3 DNA is TGTGCCAGCTCACCCACGACAGGGTTTTTCCAAGAGACCCAGTACTTC. J is TRBJ2-5 and V is TRBV18; 7 bases are shared with TRBD1. Per the germline V gene, CDR1 is KGHSH and CDR2 is LQKENI. V shed 3 bases and J 1 base; nucleotides not matched to a gene: 8. CDR3 length: 16 residues.

The chain recombines TRBV5-1 with TRBJ2-7, with 10 bases fitting TRBD2. Trimming removed 3 bases from V and 3 bases from J; junction bases left unmatched: 6. The CDR3 runs to 15 residues. Germline CDR1 SGHRS, CDR2 YFSETQ. CDR3 in amino acids: CASSYPAGGIYEQYF. The CDR3 coding sequence is TGCGCCAGCAGCTACCCAGCGGGAGGGATCTACGAGCAGTACTTC.

The chain employs TRBV18 and TRBJ2-2; D possibly matches TRBD1 or TRBD2 (5 bases each). V was trimmed by 3 bases and J by 1 base, leaving 12 bases between them. From germline, CDR1 is KGHSH and CDR2 LQKENI. The CDR3 is 16 amino acids. The CDR3 DNA reads TGTGCCAGCTCACCGTTTGGGACGGGGAACACCGGGGAGCTGTTTTTT. It codes for CASSPFGTGNTGELFF.

The chain recombines TRBV5-1 with TRBJ2-3; 16 bases match TRBD2. The CDR3 consists of 18 residues. Germline CDR1 is SGHRS and CDR2 is YFSETQ. With V trimmed by 4 bases and J by 0 bases, 5 bases remained unmatched. CDR3 loop: CASSPGLAGGPSTDTQYF. The CDR3 DNA reads TGCGCCAGCAGCCCGGGACTAGCGGGAGGGCCTAGCACAGATACGCAGTATTTT.

V gene TRBV18 combines with J gene TRBJ2-5, with D unresolved. This CDR3 region has 13 residues. The V end lost 3 bases, the J end lost 0 bases, and 5 bases lay between the germline ends. The germline gives CDR1 KGHSH, CDR2 LQKENI. The CDR3, as DNA: TGTGCCAGCTCACCTGAGTACCAAGAGACCCAGTACTTC. This codes for CASSPEYQETQYF.

The gene calls are TRBV14 and TRBJ2-1; 15 positions agree with TRBD2. This CDR3 comprises 20 residues. Germline CDR1 is SGHDN and CDR2 is FVKESK. With 5 bases clipped from V and 1 base from J, the junction kept 12 bases outside the gene matches. The CDR3 spells CASSFKPGLAGGSSYNEQFF. As DNA, the CDR3 is TGTGCCAGCAGCTTTAAGCCGGGACTAGCGGGAGGTTCTTCCTACAATGAGCAGTTCTTC.

This chain joins TRBV7-2 and TRBJ1-4; 7 bases fit TRBD1. V lost 6 bases, J lost 7 bases, and 8 bases stayed unmatched. The CDR3 has 14 amino acids. Per germline, CDR1 SGHTA and CDR2 FQGNSA. CDR3 in amino acids: CASRLDRRSEKLFF. Written as DNA, the CDR3 is TGTGCCAGCAGGCTGGACAGGAGGAGTGAAAAACTGTTTTTT. Full variable domain (missing parts from reference TRBV7-2 and TRBJ1-4): GAGVSQSPSNKVTEKGKDVELRCDPISGHTALYWYRQSLGQGLEFLIYFQGNSAPDKSGLPSDRFSAERTGGSVSTLTIQRTQQEDSAVYLCASRLDRRSEKLFFGSGTQLSVL.

This clone is a singleton in its sample. The V gene is TRBV27, the J gene TRBJ2-1, with D possibly TRBD2 on 5 matching bases. CDR3 length: 16 residues. V gave up 3 bases and J gave up 6 bases, with 18 bases separating them. CDR1 MNHEY and CDR2 SMNVEV come from the germline V gene (reference sequence). The CDR3 loop is CASSFRAGLAVNEQFF. For the CDR3, the DNA is TGTGCCAGCAGTTTTCGGGCGGGTCTCGCGGTCAATGAGCAGTTCTTC.

This rearrangement joins TRBV11-3 to TRBJ2-7; 9 bases align to TRBD2. The length of the CDR3 is 14 residues. From germline, CDR1 is SGHNT and CDR2 YENEEA. Germline trimming cut 8 bases from V and 3 bases from J; bases unmatched to any gene: 8. CDR3 in amino acids: CASERTSENYEQYF. The CDR3 DNA is TGTGCCAGCGAGAGGACTAGCGAGAACTACGAGCAGTACTTC.

The rearrangement uses TRBV4-1 and TRBJ2-7, with TRBD2 matching 8 bases. V was pared by 2 bases and J by 1 base, with 4 bases of the junction left unmatched. CDR3 size: 15 residues. Germline loops: CDR1 MGHRA, CDR2 YSYEKL. CDR3 loop: CASSQSGSGSYEQYF. CDR3 DNA: TGCGCCAGCAGCCAAAGCGGGAGTGGGTCCTACGAGCAGTACTTC.

The rearrangement uses TRBV27 and TRBJ2-2; 8 bases match TRBD1. CDR1 is MNHEY and CDR2 is SMNVEV in the germline V gene (reference sequence). The CDR3 runs 20 residues. Trimming at V came to 2 bases and at J to 4 bases, leaving 18 bases not matched to a gene. The CDR3 region has the DNA TGTGCCAGCAGTTTACCTCCCCGGACAGGGAAGAGGCTTAGCACCGGGGAGCTGTTTTTT. This sequence encodes CASSLPPRTGKRLSTGELFF.

J is TRBJ2-3 and V is TRBV5-1, with D unresolved. The CDR3 is 14 residues long. Germline CDR1 is SGHRS and CDR2 is YFSETQ. The V end was cut by 2 bases, the J end by 2 bases, with 9 bases between. In DNA, the CDR3 is TGCGCCAGCAGCTTTCAGGATCCCACAGATACGCAGTATTTT. Translation gives CASSFQDPTDTQYF.

The chain combines TRBV7-2 with TRBJ2-7, with D perhaps assigned TRBD1 or TRBD2 (5 bases each). The CDR3 spans 14 residues. Per the germline V gene, CDR1 is SGHTA and CDR2 is FQGNSA. V was pared by 8 bases and J by 0 bases, with 14 bases between. The CDR3 reads CASASPGTSYEQYF. The CDR3 DNA sequence: TGTGCCAGCGCATCACCAGGGACCTCCTACGAGCAGTACTTC.

The rearrangement joins TRBV28 to TRBJ2-1; 7 bases match TRBD1. J lost 6 bases, V lost 8 bases, and 10 bases had no gene match. Germline-derived CDR1 and CDR2 are MDHEN and SYDVKM. The CDR3 length is 14 residues. CDR3: CASPGPEGANEQFF. DNA for the CDR3: TGTGCCAGCCCGGGACCCGAGGGGGCCAATGAGCAGTTCTTC.

The chain joins TRBV7-9 to TRBJ1-5; TRBD1 might be the D (5 bases). V gave up 5 bases and J gave up 7 bases, with 12 bases separating them. Germline CDR1 is SEHNR and CDR2 is FQNEAQ (reference sequence). The CDR3 consists of 13 residues. DNA for the CDR3: TGTGCCAGCAGCAAGGACATCACCCAGCCCCAGCATTTT. Translating gives CASSKDITQPQHF.

V gene TRBV5-1 combines with J gene TRBJ2-4, with TRBD1 as a possible D gene (6 bases). Trimming shortened V by 0 bases and J by 4 bases, and 14 bases separated the two germline ends. This CDR3 comprises 16 residues. Germline CDR1 SGHRS, CDR2 YFSETQ. As DNA, the CDR3 is TGCGCCAGCAGCTTGGCCCTACAGGGTGTTAAAAACATTCAGTACTTC. As protein: CASSLALQGVKNIQYF. The variable domain in full, with the rest retrieved from reference TRBV5-1 and TRBJ2-4, is KAGVTQTPRYLIKTRGQQVTLSCSPISGHRSVSWYQQTPGQGLQFLFEYFSETQRNKGNFPGRFSGRQFSNSRSEMNVSTLELGDSALYLCASSLALQGVKNIQYFGAGTRLSVL.